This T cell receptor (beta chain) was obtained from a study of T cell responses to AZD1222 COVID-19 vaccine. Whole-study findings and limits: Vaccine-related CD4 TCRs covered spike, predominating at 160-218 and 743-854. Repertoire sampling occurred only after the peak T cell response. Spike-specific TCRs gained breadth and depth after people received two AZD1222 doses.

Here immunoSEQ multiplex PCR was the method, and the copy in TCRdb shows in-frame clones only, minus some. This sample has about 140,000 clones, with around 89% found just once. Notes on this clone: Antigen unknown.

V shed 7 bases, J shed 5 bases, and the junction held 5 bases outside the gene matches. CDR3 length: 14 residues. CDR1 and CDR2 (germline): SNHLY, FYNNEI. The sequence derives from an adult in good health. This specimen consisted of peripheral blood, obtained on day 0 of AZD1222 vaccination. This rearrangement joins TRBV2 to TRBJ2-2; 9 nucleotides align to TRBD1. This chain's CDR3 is CASMGQGRTGELFF. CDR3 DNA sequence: TGTGCCAGCATGGGACAGGGTCGTACCGGGGAGCTGTTTTTT.